The source of this T cell receptor beta chain is a study of blood T cell repertoires in COVID-19. The wider study: The study drew acute and convalescent COVID-19 samples from the United States, Italy and Spain.

This clone was observed a few times. In the study's own analysis: Reference gene primer amplification gave nucleated cell count estimates. Only in-frame clones appear in the TCRdb table, and some are missing; sequencing was by immunoSEQ multiplex PCR. D and trimming were read from the DNA, whereas the V and J calls and clone size are those reported in that table. The sample lists roughly 55,000 clones, around 86% seen once, with roughly 7.1% in the top ten. The germline CDR1 and CDR2 sequences are SNHLY and FYNNEI. The CDR3 totals 15 residues. V trimming: 6 bases; J trimming: 0 bases; junction bases outside the gene matches: 5.

Sequenced: peripheral blood. The receptor was isolated from a man between 50 and 59 years old with active COVID-19. This chain links TRBV2 with TRBJ2-1; 7 bases agree with TRBD2. The CDR3 bases are TGTGCCAGCAGCACCGGGACTACCTCCTACAATGAGCAGTTCTTC. Its translation is CASSTGTTSYNEQFF.